This is a list of T cell receptor beta chains from one sample in a study of OX40 agonist ivuxolimab in advanced cancers. TCRdb's table, derived via immunoSEQ multiplex PCR, lists solely in-frame clones and lacks some. Of around 55,000 clones listed, 77% are singletons. The sequencing here drew on CD4+ or CD8+ T cells sorted from blood, taken in a trial of the OX40 agonist ivuxolimab. The receptors shown here come from an adult with an advanced solid tumor such as melanoma, head and neck, liver or kidney cancer. CDR3s include the opening cysteine and the closing phenylalanine or tryptophan. The order of the fields is J gene, V gene, CDR3 protein.

>TRBJ2-3|TRBV5-1
CASSLSPPGRTTDTQYF
>TRBJ2-1|TRBV28
CASSSLARPSGDEQFF
>TRBJ2-7|TRBV18
CASSPAGGEQYF
>TRBJ2-1|TRBV4-1
CASSTGPSSYNEQFF
>TRBJ2-5|TRBV18
CASSSRAGGSVKTTQYF
>TRBJ2-3|TRBV2
CASSEAVDTDTQYF
>TRBJ1-2|TRBV11-2
CASSPLGREGYGYTF
>TRBJ1-2|TRBV9
CASSPLTGEVGYTF
>TRBJ1-5|TRBV11-2
CASSLGGFGGYQPQHF
>TRBJ2-3|TRBV29-1
CSGRLADTDTQYF
>TRBJ2-5|TRBV6-5
CASSSQRARETQYF
>TRBJ2-7|TRBV30
CAWSGGPLISYEQYF
>TRBJ2-1|TRBV2
CASSELAGSYNEQFF
>TRBJ2-3|TRBV27
CASRRRETSTDTQYF
>TRBJ2-1|TRBV13
CASSRASGADNEQFF
>TRBJ2-5|TRBV11-2
CASSLVDKYQETQYF
>TRBJ2-3|TRBV27
CASSFWRDSDTQYF
>TRBJ2-7|TRBV10-3
CATRLAGDYEQYF
>TRBJ1-2|TRBV7-9
CASSPHRDNYGYTF
>TRBJ1-1|TRBV2
CASKWRGATRNTEAFF
>TRBJ2-1|TRBV5-1
CASSLGPENEQFF
>TRBJ2-2|TRBV6-6
CASKEKLNTGELFF